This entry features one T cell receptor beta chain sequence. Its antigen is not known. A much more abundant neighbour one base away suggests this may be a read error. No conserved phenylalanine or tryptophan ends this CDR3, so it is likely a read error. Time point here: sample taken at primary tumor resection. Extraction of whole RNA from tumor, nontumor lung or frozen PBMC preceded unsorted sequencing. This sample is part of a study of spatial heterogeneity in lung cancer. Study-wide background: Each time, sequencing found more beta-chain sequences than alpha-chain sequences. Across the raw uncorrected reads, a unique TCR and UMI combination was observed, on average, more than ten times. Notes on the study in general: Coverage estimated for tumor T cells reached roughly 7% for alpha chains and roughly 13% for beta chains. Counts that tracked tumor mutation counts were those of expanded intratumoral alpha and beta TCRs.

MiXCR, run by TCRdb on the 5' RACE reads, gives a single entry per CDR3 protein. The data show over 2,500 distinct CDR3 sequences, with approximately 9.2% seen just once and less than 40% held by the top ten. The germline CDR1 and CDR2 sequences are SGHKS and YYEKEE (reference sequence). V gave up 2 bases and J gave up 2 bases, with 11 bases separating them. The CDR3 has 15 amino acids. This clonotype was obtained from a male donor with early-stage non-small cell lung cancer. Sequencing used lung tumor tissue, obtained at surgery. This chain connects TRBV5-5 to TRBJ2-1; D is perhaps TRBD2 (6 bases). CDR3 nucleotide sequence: TGTGCCAGCAGCTTCACGGGACTTCCCTACAATGAGCAGTTCCTC. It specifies CASSFTGLPYNEQFL.